What follows is one TCR beta chain and its context. This clonotype was counted at least ten times. The antigen it binds to is not known. Base-call qualities are not available, and no considerably larger clone is one nucleotide away. The sample originates from a study of T cells in Graves' hyperthyroidism and ophthalmopathy (dated by TCRdb to between 2018 and 2021). General notes on the study: A discovery cohort of about 95 patients, approximately 44 with Graves' ophthalmopathy and about 60 with stable Graves' hyperthyroidism, was used to find distinguishing TCR V-J signatures. Prospective prediction of ophthalmopathy was tested in an independent validation cohort of some 19 hyperthyroidism patients and 15 to 17 patients who later progressed to ophthalmopathy. The 100 or so discovery patients were divided at random into training and test sets in a 7:3 ratio. The study also compared thyroid tissue and blood T-cell repertoires from more than five Graves' hyperthyroidism patients. After blood sampling, hyperthyroidism patients were treated with methimazole at a starting dose of 30 mg daily, and ophthalmopathy patients were treated with high-dose intravenous methylprednisolone. TCR Vbeta CDR3 sequencing of 130 to 150 peripheral blood samples (approximately 44 ophthalmopathy, 75 to 85 hyperthyroidism and approximately 17 progressor patients) is reported in the paper. The investigation overall reported the following: In cross-validation, a model built on a 13 V-J signature told ophthalmopathy apart from stable hyperthyroidism with approximately 90% sensitivity and roughly 83% specificity, and in testing the same model reached 80%/75%. In validation, the model predicted progression to ophthalmopathy a median of 6.5 months before onset, with about 70% sensitivity and 72.22% specificity. Most expanded thyroid clonotypes (frequency above 0.001) were also detected in blood, suggesting blood repertoires may reflect thyroid immune responses. Sample size was not statistically predetermined, and blinding of investigators to group allocation was not performed.

Its CDR3 holds 12 amino acids, cysteine through phenylalanine. Of all the DNA, just the CDR3 is kept, 36 bases in frame from base 1. V loses 9 bases at its end and J loses 4 bases; junction bases beyond the gene matches: 5. For CDR1 and CDR2, the germline V gene (reference sequence) lists MNHNY and SVGAGI. Stable Graves' hyperthyroidism was defined as no progression to ophthalmopathy during 18 months of follow-up. Hyperthyroidism patients were newly diagnosed, with disease duration under 2 months, and aged 18 to 65 years. The study excluded patients with uncontrolled infections, other autoimmune diseases, pregnancy or lactation. Diagnoses were based on clinical symptoms, serum thyroxine and TRAb, thyroid ultrasound and orbital computed tomography. Total RNA was extracted using Trizol reagent, and RNA quality was assessed on an Agilent 2100 Bioanalyzer. TCR beta CDR3 regions were amplified from RNA transcripts. For the first round of RT-PCR on the TCR CDR3, the HTBI primer set was used together with the Qiagen OneStep RT-PCR kit. A second multiplex PCR round built the libraries, followed by size selection and purification. The libraries were sequenced on an Illumina HiSeq2000 using paired-end 100 bp reads. Concerning the study's data processing: SOAPnuke was used to process the raw data, with reads discarded if the reads contained adapters or uncalled bases, had a mean Phred below 15, or lacked an exact constant-primer or identifier match. High-quality paired reads were merged with COPE v1.2.5, and unique nucleotide sequences were defined as clonotypes. MiTCR v1.1 was used to align clonotypes to the IMGT TRBV, TRBD and TRBJ reference segments. Only V-J combinations with frequency above 0.0001, covering 99% to 99.2% of repertoires, were analysed. The TCS score was defined as the ratio of F50 (clonal expansion) to E x V (chaos), calculated using BLOSUM62-based TCRdist between CDR3 peptides within each V-J. Welch's t-statistics and random forest reduced around 510 V-J features to 10 to 15, which were used in a naive Bayes classifier (R e1071). Thyroid-blood repertoire similarity was quantified with the Morisita-Horn index. Starting from the raw public reads, TCRdb applied fastp trimming at Q25, assembled clones with MiXCR and retained in-frame beta chains. Identical CDR3 proteins give one entry, which carries the most common genes and DNA. TCRdb, not the authors, supplied the V and J calls. This sample lists 530,000 or so distinct CDR3 sequences; about 43% were detected once. Of the sample, around 8% is held by the ten largest clones.

Rearrangement joined TRBV6-6 to TRBJ2-5; TRBD2 lines up with 7 middle nucleotides. Sequencing was done on a sample of peripheral blood or thyroid tissue (not recorded which). The TCR originated in a woman under 30 with Graves' hyperthyroidism. CDR3 region: CASRLARETQYF. The DNA sequence follows: TGTGCCAGTAGACTAGCACGAGAGACCCAGTACTTC.